The source of this T cell receptor beta chain is a study of blood T cells in healthy people across ages. A few counts support this clonotype. Then a second PCR, running roughly 7 to 11 cycles, was carried out with a sample-barcoded 5' primer and a J-beta primer mix. From the 5' RACE reads, TCRdb called clonotypes with MiXCR, one entry per CDR3 protein. This sample has 1.5 million to 2 million distinct CDR3 sequences, with about 50% found just once. CDR3 length: 15 residues. Specimen: blood. This chain joins TRBV12-3 or TRBV12-4 and TRBJ2-5, with TRBD2 identical over 11 bases. The J call may be incorrect, as the DNA end agrees better with TRBJ2-7. This sequence was found in a woman in her forties in good health. The DNA for the CDR3 is TGTGCCAGCAGCAAGACTAGCGGGGTCCTCTACGAGCAGTACTTC. Translating gives CASSKTSGVLYEQYF.